The subject of this entry is one TCR beta chain. These data come from a study of spatial heterogeneity in lung cancer. TCRdb re-called the 5' RACE reads through MiXCR, storing one row per CDR3 protein. This table has 75,000 to 85,000 distinct CDR3 sequences, roughly a fifth appearing once. The sample's time point: sample taken at primary tumor resection. The sequenced material consisted of unsorted whole RNA from tumor, nontumor lung or frozen PBMC. This CDR3 is built from 15 residues. Germline values: CDR1 MNHNS, CDR2 SASEGT. The ends lost 7 bases at V and 7 bases at J; junction bases unmatched: 6. This TCR came from a male donor with early-stage non-small cell lung cancer. The sample was PBMCs, taken at surgery. The chain is built from TRBV6-1 and TRBJ2-1, with TRBD2 matching 14 bases. This chain's CDR3 is CASTGTSGSVNEQFF. The CDR3 DNA sequence: TGTGCCAGCACGGGGACTAGCGGGAGTGTAAATGAGCAGTTCTTC.